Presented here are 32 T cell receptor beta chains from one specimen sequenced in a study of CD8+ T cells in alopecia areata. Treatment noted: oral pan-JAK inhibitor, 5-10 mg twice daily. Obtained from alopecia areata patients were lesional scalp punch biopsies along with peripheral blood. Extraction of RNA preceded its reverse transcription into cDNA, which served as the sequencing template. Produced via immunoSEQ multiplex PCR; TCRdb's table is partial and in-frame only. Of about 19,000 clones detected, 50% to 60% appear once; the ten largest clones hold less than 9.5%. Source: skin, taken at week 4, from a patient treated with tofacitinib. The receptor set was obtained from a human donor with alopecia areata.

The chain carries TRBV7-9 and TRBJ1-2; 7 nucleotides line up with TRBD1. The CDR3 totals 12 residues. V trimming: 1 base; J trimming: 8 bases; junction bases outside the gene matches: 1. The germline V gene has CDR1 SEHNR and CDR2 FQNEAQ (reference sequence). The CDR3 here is CASSLGGGGYTF. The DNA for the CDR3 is TGTGCCAGCAGCTTAGGAGGGGGCGGCTACACCTTC.

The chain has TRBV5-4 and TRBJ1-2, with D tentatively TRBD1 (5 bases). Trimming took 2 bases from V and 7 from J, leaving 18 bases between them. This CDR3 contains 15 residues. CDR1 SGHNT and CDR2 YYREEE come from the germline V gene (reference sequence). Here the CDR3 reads CASSFGDGRLGGYTF. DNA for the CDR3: TGTGCCAGCAGCTTCGGGGACGGACGGTTGGGTGGCTACACCTTC.

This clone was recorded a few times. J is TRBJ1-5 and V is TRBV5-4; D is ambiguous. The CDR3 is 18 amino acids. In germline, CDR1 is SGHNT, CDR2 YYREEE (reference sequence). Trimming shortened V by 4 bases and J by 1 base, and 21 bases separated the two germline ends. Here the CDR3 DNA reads TGTGCCAGCAGCCAAGATTTTAGGAATAGTTTAAGCAATCAGCCCCAGCATTTT. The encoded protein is CASSQDFRNSLSNQPQHF.

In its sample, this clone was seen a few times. The CDR3 DNA follows: TGTGCCAGCAGCTTAGGGTTCCTTGGGGAGACCCAGTACTTC. Translated, it gives CASSLGFLGETQYF. The J gene is TRBJ2-5, the V gene TRBV11-2; D is unclear. CDR1 is SGHAT and CDR2 is FQNNGV in the germline V gene. The CDR3 sequence is 14 residues long. The V gene lost 1 base and the J gene lost 5 bases, with 11 bases spanning the gap. Supplemented by reference TRBV11-2 and TRBJ2-5, the full variable domain reads EAGVAQSPRYKIIEKRQSVAFWCNPISGHATLYWYQQILGQGPKLLIQFQNNGVVDDSQLPKDRFSAERLKGVDSTLKIQPAKLEDSAVYLCASSLGFLGETQYFGPGTRLLVL.

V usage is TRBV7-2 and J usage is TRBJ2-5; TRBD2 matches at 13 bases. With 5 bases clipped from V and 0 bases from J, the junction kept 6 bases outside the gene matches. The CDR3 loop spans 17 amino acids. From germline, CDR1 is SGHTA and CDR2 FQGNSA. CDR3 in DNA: TGTGCCAGCAGCAAGGGACTAGCGGGGAGTTACCAAGAGACCCAGTACTTC. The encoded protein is CASSKGLAGSYQETQYF.

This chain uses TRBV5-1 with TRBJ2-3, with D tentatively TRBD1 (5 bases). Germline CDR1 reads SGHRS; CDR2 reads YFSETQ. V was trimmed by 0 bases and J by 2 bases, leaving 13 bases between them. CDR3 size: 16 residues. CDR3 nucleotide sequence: TGCGCCAGCAGCTTGGACGGTGGGGCCAACACAGATACGCAGTATTTT. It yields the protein CASSLDGGANTDTQYF.

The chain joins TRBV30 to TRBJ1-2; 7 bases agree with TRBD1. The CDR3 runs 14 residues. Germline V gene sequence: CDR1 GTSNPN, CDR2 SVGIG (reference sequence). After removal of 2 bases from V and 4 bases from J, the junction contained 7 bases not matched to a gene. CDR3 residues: CAWSRGGDVYGYTF. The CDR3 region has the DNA TGTGCCTGGAGTAGAGGGGGCGATGTCTATGGCTACACCTTC.

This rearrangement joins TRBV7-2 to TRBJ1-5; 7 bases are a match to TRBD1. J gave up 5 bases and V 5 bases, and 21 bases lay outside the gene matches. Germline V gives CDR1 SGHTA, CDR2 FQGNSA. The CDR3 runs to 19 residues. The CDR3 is CASSPQNRGEGTSYQPQHF. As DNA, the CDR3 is TGTGCCAGCAGCCCACAGAACAGGGGTGAGGGGACAAGTTATCAGCCCCAGCATTTT.

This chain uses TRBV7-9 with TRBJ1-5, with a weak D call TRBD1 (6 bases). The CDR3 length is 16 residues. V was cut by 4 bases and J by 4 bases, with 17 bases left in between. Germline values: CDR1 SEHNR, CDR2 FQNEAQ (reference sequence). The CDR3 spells CASSSESGGLNQPQHF. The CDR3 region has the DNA TGTGCCAGCAGCTCTGAGTCGGGGGGCCTAAATCAGCCCCAGCATTTT.

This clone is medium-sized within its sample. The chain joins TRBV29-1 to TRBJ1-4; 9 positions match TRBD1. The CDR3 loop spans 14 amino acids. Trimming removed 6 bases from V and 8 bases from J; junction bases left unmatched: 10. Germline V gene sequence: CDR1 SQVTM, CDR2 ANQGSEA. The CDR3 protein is CSVPSDRGVEKLFF. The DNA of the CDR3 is TGCAGCGTGCCATCGGACAGGGGAGTGGAAAAACTGTTTTTT. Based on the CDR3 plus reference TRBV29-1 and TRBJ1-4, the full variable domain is SAVISQKPSRDICQRGTSLTIQCQVDSQVTMMFWYRQQPGQSLTLIATANQGSEATYESGFVIDKFPISRPNLTFSTLTVSNMSPEDSSIYLCSVPSDRGVEKLFFGSGTQLSVL.

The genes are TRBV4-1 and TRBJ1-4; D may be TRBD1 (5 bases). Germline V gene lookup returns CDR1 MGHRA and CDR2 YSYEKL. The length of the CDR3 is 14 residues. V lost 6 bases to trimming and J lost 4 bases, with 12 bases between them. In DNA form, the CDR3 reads TGCGCCAGCAGACGCGGCCAGGGTAATGAAAAACTGTTTTTT. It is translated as CASRRGQGNEKLFF.

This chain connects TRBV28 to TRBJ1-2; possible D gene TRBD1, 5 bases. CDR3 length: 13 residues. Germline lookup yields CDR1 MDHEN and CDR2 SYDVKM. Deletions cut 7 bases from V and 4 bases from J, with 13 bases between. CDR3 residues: CASMTQESYGYTF. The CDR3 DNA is TGTGCCAGCATGACACAGGAGAGCTATGGCTACACCTTC.

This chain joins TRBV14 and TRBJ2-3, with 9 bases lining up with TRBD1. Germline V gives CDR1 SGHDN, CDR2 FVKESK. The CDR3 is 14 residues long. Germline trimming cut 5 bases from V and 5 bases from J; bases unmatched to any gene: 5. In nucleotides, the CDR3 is TGTGCCAGCAGCTGGGACAGGGAGATAGATACGCAGTATTTT. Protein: CASSWDREIDTQYF.

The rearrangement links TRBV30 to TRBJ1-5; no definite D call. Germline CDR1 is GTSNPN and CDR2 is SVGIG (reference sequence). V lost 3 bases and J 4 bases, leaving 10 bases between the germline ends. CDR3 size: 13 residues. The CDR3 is CAWRGHFNQPQHF. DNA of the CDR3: TGTGCCTGGAGAGGCCACTTTAATCAGCCCCAGCATTTT.

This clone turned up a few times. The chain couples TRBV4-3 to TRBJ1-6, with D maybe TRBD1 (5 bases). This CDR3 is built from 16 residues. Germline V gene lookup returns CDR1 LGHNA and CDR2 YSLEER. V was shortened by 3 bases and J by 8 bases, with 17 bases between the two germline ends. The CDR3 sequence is CASSHHRDGRHSPLHF. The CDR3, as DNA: TGCGCCAGCAGCCACCACCGGGACGGTCGGCATTCACCCCTCCACTTT.

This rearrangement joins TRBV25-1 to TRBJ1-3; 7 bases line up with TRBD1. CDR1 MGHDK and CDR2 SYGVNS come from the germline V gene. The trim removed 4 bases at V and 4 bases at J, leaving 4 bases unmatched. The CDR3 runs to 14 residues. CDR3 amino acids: CASSATGAGNTIYF. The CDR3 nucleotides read TGTGCCAGCAGTGCAACAGGGGCCGGAAACACCATATATTTT. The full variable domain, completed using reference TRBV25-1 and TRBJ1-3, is EADIYQTPRYLVIGTGKKITLECSQTMGHDKMYWYQQDPGMELHLIHYSYGVNSTEKGDLSSESTVSRIRTEHFPLTLESARPSHTSQYLCASSATGAGNTIYFGEGSWLTVV.

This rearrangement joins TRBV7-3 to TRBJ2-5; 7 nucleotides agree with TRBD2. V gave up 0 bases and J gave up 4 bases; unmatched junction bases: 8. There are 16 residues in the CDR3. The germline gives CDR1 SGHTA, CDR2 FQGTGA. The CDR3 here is CASSLTPGLVGETQYF. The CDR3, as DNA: TGTGCCAGCAGCTTAACCCCCGGACTAGTGGGAGAGACCCAGTACTTC.

CDR3: CASSPSMNTEAFF. In DNA form, the CDR3 reads TGTGCCAGCAGCCCCTCAATGAACACTGAAGCTTTCTTT. The chain is built from TRBV6-5 and TRBJ1-1; D remains ambiguous. Per germline, CDR1 MNHEY and CDR2 SVGAGI. The V end lost 6 bases, the J end lost 0 bases, and 8 bases lay between the germline ends. The CDR3 runs 13 residues.

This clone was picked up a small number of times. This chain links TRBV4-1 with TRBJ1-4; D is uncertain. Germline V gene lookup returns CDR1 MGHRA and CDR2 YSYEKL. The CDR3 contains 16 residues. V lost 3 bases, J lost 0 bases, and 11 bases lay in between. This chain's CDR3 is CASSHWTEATNEKLFF. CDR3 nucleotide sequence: TGCGCCAGCAGCCACTGGACCGAGGCAACTAATGAAAAACTGTTTTTT.

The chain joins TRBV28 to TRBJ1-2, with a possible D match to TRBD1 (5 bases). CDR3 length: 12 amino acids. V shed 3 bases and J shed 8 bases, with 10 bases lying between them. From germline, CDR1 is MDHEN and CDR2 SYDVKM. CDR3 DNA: TGTGCCAGCAGTTTGGTAGGGGTCGGCTACACCTTC. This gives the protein CASSLVGVGYTF.

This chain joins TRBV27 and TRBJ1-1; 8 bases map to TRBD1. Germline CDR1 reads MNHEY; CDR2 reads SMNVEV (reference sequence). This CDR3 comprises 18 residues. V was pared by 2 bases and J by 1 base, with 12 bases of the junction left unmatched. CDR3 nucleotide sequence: TGTGCCAGCAGTTTAGCTCCCGGGCAGGGGGCAGGGAACACTGAAGCTTTCTTT. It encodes CASSLAPGQGAGNTEAFF.

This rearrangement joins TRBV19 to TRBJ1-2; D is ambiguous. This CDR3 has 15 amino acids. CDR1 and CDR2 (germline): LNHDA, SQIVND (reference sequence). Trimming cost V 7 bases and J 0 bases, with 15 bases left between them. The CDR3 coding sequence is TGTGCCAGTATCGTTAACGGACGGACTAACTATGGCTACACCTTC. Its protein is CASIVNGRTNYGYTF.

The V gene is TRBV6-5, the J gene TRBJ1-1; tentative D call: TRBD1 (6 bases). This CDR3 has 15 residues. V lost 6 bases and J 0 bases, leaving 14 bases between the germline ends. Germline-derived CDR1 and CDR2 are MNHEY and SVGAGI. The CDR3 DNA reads TGTGCCAGCAGCCTATCCGGGGGCATGAACACTGAAGCTTTCTTT. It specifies CASSLSGGMNTEAFF.

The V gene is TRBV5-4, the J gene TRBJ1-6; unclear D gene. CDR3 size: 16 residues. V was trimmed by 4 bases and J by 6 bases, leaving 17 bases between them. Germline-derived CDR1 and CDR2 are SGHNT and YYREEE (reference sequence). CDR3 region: CASSGIGRGGNSPLHF. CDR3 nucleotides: TGTGCCAGCAGCGGGATCGGACGTGGTGGTAATTCACCCCTCCACTTT.

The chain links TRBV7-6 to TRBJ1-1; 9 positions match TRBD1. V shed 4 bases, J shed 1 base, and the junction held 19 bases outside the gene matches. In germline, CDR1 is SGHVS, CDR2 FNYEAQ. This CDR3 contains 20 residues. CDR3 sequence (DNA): TGTGCCAGCAGCTCCCTCCCACAAACAGGGGGCGCGGGATCGAACACTGAAGCTTTCTTT. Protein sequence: CASSSLPQTGGAGSNTEAFF.

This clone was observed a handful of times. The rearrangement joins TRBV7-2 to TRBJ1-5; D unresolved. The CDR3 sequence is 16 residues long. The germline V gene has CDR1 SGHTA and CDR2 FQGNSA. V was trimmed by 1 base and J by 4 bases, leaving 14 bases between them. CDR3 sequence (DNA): TGTGCCAGCAGCTTAGTGGTGGGAGGTCTGAATCAGCCCCAGCATTTT. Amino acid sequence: CASSLVVGGLNQPQHF. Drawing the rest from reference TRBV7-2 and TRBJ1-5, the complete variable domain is GAGVSQSPSNKVTEKGKDVELRCDPISGHTALYWYRQSLGQGLEFLIYFQGNSAPDKSGLPSDRFSAERTGGSVSTLTIQRTQQEDSAVYLCASSLVVGGLNQPQHFGDGTRLSIL.

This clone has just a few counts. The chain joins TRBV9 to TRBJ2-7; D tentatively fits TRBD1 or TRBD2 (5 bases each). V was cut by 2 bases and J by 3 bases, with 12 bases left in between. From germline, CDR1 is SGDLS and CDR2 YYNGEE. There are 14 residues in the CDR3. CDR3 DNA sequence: TGTGCCAGCAGCGTGGGAAGGGGAGACTACGAGCAGTACTTC. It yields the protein CASSVGRGDYEQYF.

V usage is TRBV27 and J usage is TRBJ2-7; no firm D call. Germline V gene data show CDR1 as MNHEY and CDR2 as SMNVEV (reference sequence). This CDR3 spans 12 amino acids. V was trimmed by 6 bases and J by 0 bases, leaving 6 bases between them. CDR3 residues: CASSENSYEQYF. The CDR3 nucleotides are TGTGCCAGCAGCGAAAACTCCTACGAGCAGTACTTC.

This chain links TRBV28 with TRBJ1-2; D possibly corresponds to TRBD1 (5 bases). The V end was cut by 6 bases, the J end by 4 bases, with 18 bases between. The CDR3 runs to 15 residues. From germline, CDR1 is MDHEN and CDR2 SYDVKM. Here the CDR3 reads CASSLGPGWAYGYTF. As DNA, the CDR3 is TGTGCCAGCAGCTTGGGGCCAGGGTGGGCCTATGGCTACACCTTC.

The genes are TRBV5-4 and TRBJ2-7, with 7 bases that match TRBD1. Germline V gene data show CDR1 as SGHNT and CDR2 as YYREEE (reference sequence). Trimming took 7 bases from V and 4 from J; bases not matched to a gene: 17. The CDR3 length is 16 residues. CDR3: CASERGTGEGSYEQYF. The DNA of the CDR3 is TGTGCCAGCGAGAGGGGTACAGGGGAAGGATCTTACGAGCAGTACTTC.

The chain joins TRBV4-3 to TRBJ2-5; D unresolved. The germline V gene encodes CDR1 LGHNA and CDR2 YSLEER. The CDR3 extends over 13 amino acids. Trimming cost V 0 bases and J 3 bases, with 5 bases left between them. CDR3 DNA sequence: TGCGCCAGCAGCCAAGACCGCGAAGAGACCCAGTACTTC. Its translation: CASSQDREETQYF.

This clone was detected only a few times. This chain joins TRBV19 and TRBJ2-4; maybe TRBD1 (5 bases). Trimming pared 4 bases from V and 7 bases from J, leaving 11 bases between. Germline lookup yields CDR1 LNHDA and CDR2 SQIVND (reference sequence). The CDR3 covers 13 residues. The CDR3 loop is CASSRQGRNIQYF. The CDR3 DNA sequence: TGTGCCAGTAGTAGGCAGGGAAGGAACATTCAGTACTTC.